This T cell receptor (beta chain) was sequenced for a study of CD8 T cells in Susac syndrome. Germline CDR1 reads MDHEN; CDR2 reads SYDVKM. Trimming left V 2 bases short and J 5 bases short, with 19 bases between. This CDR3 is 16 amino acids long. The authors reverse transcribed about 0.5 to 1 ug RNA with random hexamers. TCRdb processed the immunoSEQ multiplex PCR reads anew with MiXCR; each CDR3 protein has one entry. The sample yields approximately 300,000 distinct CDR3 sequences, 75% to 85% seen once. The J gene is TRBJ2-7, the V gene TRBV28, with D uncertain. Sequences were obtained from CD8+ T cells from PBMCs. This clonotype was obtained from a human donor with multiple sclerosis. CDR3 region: CASSLLPLGSGNEQYF. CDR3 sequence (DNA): TGTGCCAGCAGTTTACTCCCCTTGGGGTCAGGAAACGAGCAGTACTTC.